The rows below give T cell receptor beta chains drawn from one sample of a study of blood T cell repertoires in COVID-19. Sequenced by immunoSEQ multiplex PCR; TCRdb stores in-frame clones only, minus some. The sample yields fewer than 45,000 clones, 85% to 90% seen once. Sequencing was performed on peripheral blood. The source of these receptors is a human donor in a cohort sampled during active COVID-19. The CDR3 runs from the conserved cysteine through the conserved F or W. D genes are given only for firm matches. Only part of the rows carry a size: once, few, many, or a class if the clone is expanded.

J gene,D gene,clone size,V gene,CDR3 protein,CDR3 DNA
TRBJ2-3,NA,NA,TRBV5-5,CASSSSGNTQYF,TGTGCCAGCAGCTCATCCGGGAATACGCAGTATTTT
TRBJ2-1,TRBD2,NA,TRBV7-9,CASSPTSGGASEQFF,TGTGCCAGCAGCCCGACTAGCGGGGGGGCCAGTGAGCAGTTCTTC
TRBJ2-7,NA,NA,TRBV19,CASSISAGEFYEQYF,TGTGCCAGTAGTATATCGGCAGGGGAGTTCTACGAGCAGTACTTC
TRBJ2-3,NA,few,TRBV7-2,CASSLRAFGTDTQYF,TGTGCCAGCAGCTTACGAGCTTTCGGCACAGATACGCAGTATTTT
TRBJ1-1,NA,NA,TRBV5-1,CASSLGSVGTEAFF,TGCGCCAGCAGCTTGGGGTCTGTCGGCACTGAAGCTTTCTTT
TRBJ1-5,TRBD1,NA,TRBV30,CAVKQGNQPQHF,TGTGCCGTTAAACAGGGGAATCAGCCCCAGCATTTT
TRBJ1-2,TRBD1,NA,TRBV19,CASSFWTGTNYGYTF,TGTGCCAGTAGTTTCTGGACAGGAACTAACTATGGCTACACCTTC
TRBJ1-2,NA,NA,TRBV6-5,CASSYSTGGYTF,TGTGCCAGCAGTTACTCGACTGGGGGCTACACCTTC
TRBJ2-7,TRBD2,NA,TRBV6-2/TRBV6-3,CASSLLAGQTYEQYF,TGTGCCAGCAGCCTCCTAGCGGGCCAAACCTACGAGCAGTACTTC
TRBJ1-5,NA,NA,TRBV7-2,CASSLRYSEPQHF,TGTGCCAGCAGCTTGCGGTATTCCGAGCCCCAGCATTTT
TRBJ2-7,NA,once,TRBV7-9,CASSLEPGFNEQYF,TGTGCCAGCAGCTTAGAGCCAGGGTTCAACGAGCAGTACTTC
TRBJ2-1,TRBD1,NA,TRBV7-3,CASSVRTGNINEQFF,TGTGCCAGCAGTGTTCGGACAGGGAATATCAATGAGCAGTTCTTC
TRBJ1-6,TRBD1,NA,TRBV19,CASSEDRGFGSYNSPLHF,TGTGCCAGTAGTGAGGACAGGGGTTTCGGCTCCTATAATTCACCCCTCCACTTT
TRBJ1-5,NA,once,TRBV6-2/TRBV6-3,CASSSTGLQHF,TGTGCCAGCAGTTCAACAGGGCTACAGCATTTT
TRBJ1-6,NA,once,TRBV18,CASSPTTGENSPLHF,TGTGCCAGCTCACCAACGACAGGAGAGAATTCACCCCTCCACTTT
TRBJ2-2,TRBD2,once,TRBV5-4,CASSPGTSGGTGELFF,TGTGCCAGCAGCCCCGGGACTAGCGGTGGCACCGGGGAGCTGTTTTTT
TRBJ1-2,TRBD1,NA,TRBV9,CASSVGGQADDNYGYTF,TGTGCCAGCAGCGTAGGAGGACAGGCCGACGATAACTATGGCTACACCTTC
TRBJ1-1,NA,NA,TRBV18,CASSPPAGTNPRGTF,TGTGCCAGCTCACCACCGGCAGGCACTAACCCCAGGGGAACCTTT
TRBJ1-1,TRBD1,NA,TRBV24-1,CATSENTGTAAFF,TGTGCCACCAGTGAAAATACCGGGACAGCAGCTTTCTTT
TRBJ1-5,TRBD1,NA,TRBV10-2,CASSEITGGGQPQHF,TGCGCCAGCAGTGAAATCACAGGGGGCGGTCAGCCCCAGCATTTT
TRBJ1-1,TRBD1,NA,TRBV10-3,CAISPGQGAGNTEAFF,TGTGCCATCAGTCCGGGACAGGGGGCAGGGAACACTGAAGCTTTCTTT
TRBJ1-2,TRBD1,NA,TRBV7-2,CASSHYEQGEGGYTF,TGTGCCAGCAGCCATTACGAACAGGGGGAGGGTGGCTACACCTTC
TRBJ1-5,NA,NA,TRBV4-3,CASSQDQGINQPQHF,TGCGCCAGCAGCCAAGATCAGGGGATCAATCAGCCCCAGCATTTT
TRBJ2-7,TRBD1,NA,TRBV19,CASSGFGQGAYEQYF,TGTGCCAGTAGTGGCTTTGGACAGGGGGCCTACGAGCAGTACTTC
TRBJ2-4,TRBD2,NA,TRBV4-1,CASSQDRGGRPAKNIQYF,TGCGCCAGCAGCCAAGATCGCGGGGGTAGGCCAGCCAAAAACATTCAGTACTTC
TRBJ1-3,NA,NA,TRBV9,CASSVTDTSGNTIYF,TGTGCCAGCAGCGTTACAGATACTTCTGGAAACACCATATATTTT
TRBJ1-1,NA,NA,TRBV5-4,CASSSQTRPGNTEAFF,TGTGCCAGCAGCTCACAGACAAGGCCCGGGAACACTGAAGCTTTCTTT
TRBJ1-2,TRBD1,NA,TRBV30,CAWISDRGGIYGYTF,TGTGCCTGGATTTCAGACAGGGGAGGAATCTATGGCTACACCTTC
TRBJ1-1,NA,NA,TRBV10-2,CASSEAAMNTEAFF,TGCGCCAGCAGTGAGGCGGCCATGAACACTGAAGCTTTCTTT
TRBJ1-2,TRBD1,NA,TRBV18,CASSPRTGANYGYTF,TGTGCCAGCTCACCACGGACAGGAGCTAACTATGGCTACACCTTC
TRBJ1-6,TRBD1,NA,TRBV19,CASSAGTVGLQSPLHF,TGTGCCAGTAGTGCGGGGACAGTGGGCCTTCAGTCACCCCTCCACTTT
TRBJ1-2,NA,NA,TRBV7-8,CASSSYRDRGYTF,TGTGCCAGCAGCTCATACAGGGATCGGGGCTACACCTTC
TRBJ2-5,NA,NA,TRBV7-8,CASSPQGETQYF,TGTGCCAGCAGCCCCCAGGGAGAGACCCAGTACTTC
TRBJ1-2,NA,NA,TRBV14,CASSQVGGLNYGYTF,TGTGCCAGCAGCCAAGTCGGAGGACTGAACTATGGCTACACCTTC
TRBJ2-5,NA,NA,TRBV30,CAWSVARVVIGETQYF,TGTGCCTGGAGTGTTGCCAGGGTGGTGATCGGAGAGACCCAGTACTTC
TRBJ1-6,TRBD1,NA,TRBV23-1,CASSQTIGGTGGRGRGSPLHF,TGCGCCAGCAGTCAAACGATAGGAGGGACAGGGGGTCGGGGTCGGGGTTCACCCCTCCACTTT
TRBJ2-7,TRBD1,NA,TRBV7-2,CASSLDRGDLGEQYF,TGTGCCAGCAGCTTGGACAGGGGGGACCTTGGCGAGCAGTACTTC
TRBJ2-7,NA,NA,TRBV30,CAWSGRRGSYEQYF,TGTGCCTGGAGTGGCAGGCGGGGCTCCTACGAGCAGTACTTC
TRBJ2-2,TRBD2,NA,TRBV9,CASSVAGGTGELFF,TGTGCCAGCAGCGTCGCGGGGGGGACCGGGGAGCTGTTTTTT
TRBJ2-5,TRBD2,NA,TRBV7-9,CASTKSREGGTQYF,TGTGCCAGCACCAAATCTCGGGAGGGCGGGACCCAGTACTTC
TRBJ1-1,NA,NA,TRBV29-1,CSVEQTANTEAFF,TGCAGCGTTGAACAGACAGCGAACACTGAAGCTTTCTTT
TRBJ2-7,TRBD1,NA,TRBV7-3,CASSLAAGGTYEQYF,TGTGCCAGCAGCTTAGCGGCAGGGGGAACCTACGAGCAGTACTTC
TRBJ1-5,NA,once,TRBV2,CASSSGSLTPQHF,TGTGCCAGCAGTTCAGGTTCCCTCACGCCCCAGCATTTT
TRBJ2-1,TRBD2,NA,TRBV4-3,CASSQEGLAGAEQFF,TGCGCCAGCAGCCAAGAGGGACTAGCGGGGGCCGAGCAGTTCTTC
TRBJ1-2,NA,NA,TRBV12-3/TRBV12-4,CASSGGDYGYTF,TGTGCCAGCAGTGGGGGGGACTATGGCTACACCTTC
TRBJ1-3,NA,NA,TRBV12-5,CASGLRGTIYF,TGTGCTAGTGGTTTAAGGGGCACCATATATTTT
TRBJ1-1,NA,NA,TRBV11-2,CASRRVGEGPEAFF,TGTGCCAGCAGAAGGGTAGGAGAGGGTCCTGAAGCTTTCTTT
TRBJ2-3,TRBD2,NA,TRBV5-4,CASSLKAGDTDTQYF,TGTGCCAGCAGCTTGAAAGCGGGGGACACAGATACGCAGTATTTT
TRBJ2-2,NA,NA,TRBV4-1,CASSRRTENTGELFF,TGCGCCAGCAGCCGGAGGACAGAGAACACCGGGGAGCTGTTTTTT